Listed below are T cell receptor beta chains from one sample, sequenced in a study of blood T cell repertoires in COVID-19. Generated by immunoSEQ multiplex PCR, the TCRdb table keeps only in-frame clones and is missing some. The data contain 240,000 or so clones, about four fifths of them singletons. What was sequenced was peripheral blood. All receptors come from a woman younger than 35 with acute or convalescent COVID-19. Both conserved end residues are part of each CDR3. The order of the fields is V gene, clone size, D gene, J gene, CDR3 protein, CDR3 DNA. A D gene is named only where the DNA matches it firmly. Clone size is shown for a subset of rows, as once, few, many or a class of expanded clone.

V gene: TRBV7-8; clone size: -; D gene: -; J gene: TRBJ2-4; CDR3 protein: CASSFTRELAKNIQYF; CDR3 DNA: TGTGCCAGCAGCTTCACCCGGGAGCTAGCCAAAAACATTCAGTACTTC
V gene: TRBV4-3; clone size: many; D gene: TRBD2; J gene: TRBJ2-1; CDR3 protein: CASSQELPGLLYNEQFF; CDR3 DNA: TGCGCCAGCAGCCAAGAACTTCCGGGACTATTATACAATGAGCAGTTCTTC
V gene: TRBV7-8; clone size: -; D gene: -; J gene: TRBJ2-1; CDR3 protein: CASSWRAGGYNEQFF; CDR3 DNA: TGTGCCAGCAGCTGGCGGGCGGGCGGTTACAATGAGCAGTTCTTC
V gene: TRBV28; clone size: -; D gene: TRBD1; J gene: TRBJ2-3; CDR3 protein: CASSFAGGGTDTQYF; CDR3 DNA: TGTGCCAGCAGTTTCGCAGGGGGAGGCACAGATACGCAGTATTTT
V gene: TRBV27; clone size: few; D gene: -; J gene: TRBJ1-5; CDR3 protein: CASSFSAYGNQPQHF; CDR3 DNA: TGTGCCAGCAGTTTTAGCGCATACGGCAATCAGCCCCAGCATTTT
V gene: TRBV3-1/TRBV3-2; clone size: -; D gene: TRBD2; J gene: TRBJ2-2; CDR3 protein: CASRLTGGTGELFF; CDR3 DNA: TGTGCCAGCAGACTAACGGGGGGCACCGGGGAGCTGTTTTTT
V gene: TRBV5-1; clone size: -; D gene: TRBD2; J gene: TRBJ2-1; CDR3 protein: CASSSDLGAGGNYNEQFF; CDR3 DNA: TGCGCCAGCAGTTCGGACCTTGGGGCGGGAGGGAACTACAATGAGCAGTTCTTC
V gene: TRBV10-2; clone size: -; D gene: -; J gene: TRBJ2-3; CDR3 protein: CASSDEAGSTDTQYF; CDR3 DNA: TGCGCCAGCAGTGACGAGGCGGGTAGCACAGATACGCAGTATTTT
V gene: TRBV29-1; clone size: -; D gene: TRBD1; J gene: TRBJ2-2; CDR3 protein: CSVRQGEELFF; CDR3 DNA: TGCAGCGTTAGACAGGGTGAGGAGCTGTTTTTT
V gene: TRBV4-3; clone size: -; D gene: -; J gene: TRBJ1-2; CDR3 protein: CASSQIFRDSDGYTF; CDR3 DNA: TGCGCCAGCAGCCAAATATTCCGGGATTCGGATGGCTACACCTTC
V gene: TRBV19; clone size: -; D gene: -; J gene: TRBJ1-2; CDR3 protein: CASTGDSRYGYTF; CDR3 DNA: TGTGCCAGTACGGGTGATTCGAGGTATGGCTACACCTTC
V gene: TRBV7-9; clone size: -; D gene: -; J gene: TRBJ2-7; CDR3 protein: CASSIRQGGEQYF; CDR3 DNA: TGTGCCAGCAGCATCAGACAGGGAGGCGAGCAGTACTTC
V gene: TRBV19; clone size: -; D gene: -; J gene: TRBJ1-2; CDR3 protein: CATWGRNYGYTF; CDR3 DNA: TGTGCCACTTGGGGGAGGAACTATGGCTACACCTTC
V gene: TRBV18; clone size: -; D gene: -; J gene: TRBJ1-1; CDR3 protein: CASSRSREAEAFF; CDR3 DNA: TGTGCCAGCTCACGGAGCAGGGAGGCTGAAGCTTTCTTT
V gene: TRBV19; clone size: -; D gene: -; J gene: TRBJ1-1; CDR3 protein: CASSQQMNTEAFF; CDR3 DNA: TGTGCCAGTAGCCAACAGATGAACACTGAAGCTTTCTTT
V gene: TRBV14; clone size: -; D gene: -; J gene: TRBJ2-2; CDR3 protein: CASSQDYAGTRPGELFF; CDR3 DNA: TGTGCCAGCAGCCAAGATTACGCGGGGACCCGTCCCGGGGAGCTGTTTTTT